Listed below are T cell receptor beta chains from one sample, sequenced in a study of Ad26.COV2.S vaccination and SARS-CoV-2 variants. TCRdb's copy holds only in-frame clones and misses some; the assay was immunoSEQ multiplex PCR. The sample holds some 370,000 clones, under 90% seen once. Sequencing used peripheral blood, obtained in a trial of Ad26.COV2.S vaccine versus placebo. The receptor set was obtained from a person between 18 and 65 years old who received the Ad26.COV2.S COVID-19 vaccine or a placebo. Each CDR3 is given with its conserved first and last residue.

cdr3_aa v_call cdr3_length j_call
CASTPGRMNTEAFF TRBV6-2/TRBV6-3 14 TRBJ1-1
CASSIEVTYEQYF TRBV19 13 TRBJ2-7
CASAEDIRTEAFF TRBV10-3 13 TRBJ1-1
CSVGAWGSGRDTDEQFF TRBV29-1 17 TRBJ2-1
CASSLGLTNTEAFF TRBV4-2 14 TRBJ1-1
CASSLGAYEQYF TRBV5-1 12 TRBJ2-7
CASSFRGADTEAFF TRBV7-2 14 TRBJ1-1
CASSQEALAGGGSYLETQYF TRBV4-3 20 TRBJ2-5
CASRSWTGDYEQYF TRBV19 14 TRBJ2-7
CASRASGRYEQYF TRBV12-3/TRBV12-4 13 TRBJ2-7
CASSLGPSGGALNEQFF TRBV11-3 17 TRBJ2-1
CASSKGSTDTQYF TRBV5-6 13 TRBJ2-3
CATSRVWRTTNEKLFF TRBV15 16 TRBJ1-4
CASSGNEQFF TRBV12-3/TRBV12-4 10 TRBJ2-1
CSVEMGVYGYTF TRBV29-1 12 TRBJ1-2
CASSARDRDSGANVLTF TRBV21-1 17 TRBJ2-6
CASSIGRGGSNEQFF TRBV19 15 TRBJ2-1
CASSERRSGRTNTGELFF TRBV25-1 18 TRBJ2-2
CASSFGSGSASTDTQYF TRBV7-2 17 TRBJ2-3
CASSLTGPAYGYTF TRBV7-3 14 TRBJ1-2
CASSSQGGRTEAFF TRBV7-2 14 TRBJ1-1
CASSYNYPQERVF TRBV6-2/TRBV6-3 13 TRBJ2-1
CASSRGRADTQYF TRBV4-3 13 TRBJ2-3
CARQSSPEKTQYF TRBV3-1/TRBV3-2 13 TRBJ2-5
CASSPTPKAGDTQYF TRBV4-3 15 TRBJ2-3
CASSPSGTVISNQPQHF TRBV19 17 TRBJ1-5
CASSWGRRNYGYTF TRBV6-5 14 TRBJ1-2
CASSPFKRVNTEAFF TRBV18 15 TRBJ1-1
CSVAAPPGELFF TRBV29-1 12 TRBJ2-2
CASSDRVNSNQPQHF TRBV6-1 15 TRBJ1-5
CASSPRTAALTSGNTIYF TRBV18 18 TRBJ1-3
CASSETWTSEETQYF TRBV6-1 15 TRBJ2-5
CASSLGASEGETQYF TRBV7-7 15 TRBJ2-5
CASSIAETQYF TRBV19 11 TRBJ2-5
CASSVVPGGASNYGYTF TRBV9 17 TRBJ1-2
CASSEPMGRLDNEQFF TRBV10-2 16 TRBJ2-1
CASSLVLGGEQYF TRBV5-1 13 TRBJ2-7
CASSPPLSGRAGWQYF TRBV28 16 TRBJ2-7
CASSPSRAEEGYTF TRBV5-1 14 TRBJ1-2
CASSPDRDYGYTF TRBV5-4 13 TRBJ1-2
CASSSQTGELFF TRBV6-1 12 TRBJ2-2
CASSYAGDRAYGYTF TRBV6-5 15 TRBJ1-2
CASIVTRNTEAFF TRBV6-6 13 TRBJ1-1
CASSSGQGFYGYTF TRBV13 14 TRBJ1-2
CASSNYDGYTF TRBV19 11 TRBJ1-2
CASSQAPGRNEQFF TRBV3-1/TRBV3-2 14 TRBJ2-1
CASSKGTLPRYGYTF TRBV3-1/TRBV3-2 15 TRBJ1-2
CASSLMNTGELFF TRBV5-1 13 TRBJ2-2
CASSDTGAEQFF TRBV25-1 12 TRBJ2-1
CASTDRAPYGYTF TRBV2 13 TRBJ1-2